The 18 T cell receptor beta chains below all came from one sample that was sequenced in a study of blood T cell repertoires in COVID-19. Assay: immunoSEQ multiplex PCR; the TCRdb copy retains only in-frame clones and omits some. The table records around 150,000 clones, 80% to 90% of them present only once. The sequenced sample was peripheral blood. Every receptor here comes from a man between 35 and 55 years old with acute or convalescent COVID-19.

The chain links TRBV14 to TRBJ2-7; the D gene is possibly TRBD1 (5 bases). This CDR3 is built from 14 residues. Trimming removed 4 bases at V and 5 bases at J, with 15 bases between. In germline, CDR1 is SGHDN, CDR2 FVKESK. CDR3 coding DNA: TGTGCCAGCAGCCTAGCAGGGATCCCCCACGAGCAGTACTTC. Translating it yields CASSLAGIPHEQYF.

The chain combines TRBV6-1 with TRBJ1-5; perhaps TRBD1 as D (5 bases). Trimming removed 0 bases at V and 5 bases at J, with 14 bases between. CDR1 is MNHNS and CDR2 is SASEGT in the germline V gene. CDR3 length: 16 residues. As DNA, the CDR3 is TGTGCCAGCAGTGAAGCGCGGGGCAGCTTAGATCAGCCCCAGCATTTT. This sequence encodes CASSEARGSLDQPQHF.

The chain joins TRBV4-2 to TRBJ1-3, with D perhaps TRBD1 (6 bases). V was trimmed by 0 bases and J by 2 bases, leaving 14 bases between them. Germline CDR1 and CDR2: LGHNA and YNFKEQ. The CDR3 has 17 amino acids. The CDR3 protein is CASSQDIAGVTGNTIYF. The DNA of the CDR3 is TGTGCCAGCAGCCAAGATATCGCAGGGGTGACTGGAAACACCATATATTTT.

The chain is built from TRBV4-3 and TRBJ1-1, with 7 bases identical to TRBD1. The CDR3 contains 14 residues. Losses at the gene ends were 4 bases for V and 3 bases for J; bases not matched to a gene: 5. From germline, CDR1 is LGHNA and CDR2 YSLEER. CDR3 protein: CASSLNQGDTEAFF. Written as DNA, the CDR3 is TGCGCCAGCAGCCTCAATCAGGGGGACACTGAAGCTTTCTTT.

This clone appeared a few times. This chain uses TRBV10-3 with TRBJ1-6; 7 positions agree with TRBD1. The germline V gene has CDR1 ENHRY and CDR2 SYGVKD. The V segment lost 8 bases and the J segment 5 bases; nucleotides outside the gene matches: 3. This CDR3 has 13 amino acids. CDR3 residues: CAIGTADNSPLHF. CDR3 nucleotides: TGTGCCATCGGGACAGCAGATAATTCACCCCTCCACTTT.

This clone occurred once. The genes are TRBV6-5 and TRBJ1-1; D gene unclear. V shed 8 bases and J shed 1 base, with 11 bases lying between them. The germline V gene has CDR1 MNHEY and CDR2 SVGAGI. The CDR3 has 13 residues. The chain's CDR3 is CASGRGKNTEAFF. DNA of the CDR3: TGTGCCAGCGGGAGAGGGAAGAACACTGAAGCTTTCTTT.

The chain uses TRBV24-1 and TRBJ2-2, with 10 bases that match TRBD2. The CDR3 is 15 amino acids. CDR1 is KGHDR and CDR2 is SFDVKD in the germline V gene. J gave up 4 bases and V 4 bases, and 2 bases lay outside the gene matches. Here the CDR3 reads CATSDASGGTGELFF. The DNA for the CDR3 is TGTGCCACCAGTGACGCTAGCGGGGGCACCGGGGAGCTGTTTTTT.

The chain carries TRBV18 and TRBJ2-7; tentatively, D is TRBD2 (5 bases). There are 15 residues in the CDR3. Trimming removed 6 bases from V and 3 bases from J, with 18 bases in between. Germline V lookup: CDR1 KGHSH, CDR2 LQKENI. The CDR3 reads CASSPIPTGIYEQYF. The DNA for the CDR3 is TGTGCCAGCTCCCCAATCCCCACGGGGATCTACGAGCAGTACTTC. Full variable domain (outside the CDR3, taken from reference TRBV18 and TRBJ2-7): NAGVMQNPRHLVRRRGQEARLRCSPMKGHSHVYWYRQLPEEGLKFMVYLQKENIIDESGMPKERFSAEFPKEGPSILRIQQVVRGDSAAYFCASSPIPTGIYEQYFGPGTRLTVT.

The CDR3 region is CASSPFRGPESNQPQHF. CDR3 sequence (DNA): TGTGCCAGCAGCCCGTTCAGGGGGCCCGAAAGCAATCAGCCCCAGCATTTT. The rearrangement links TRBV3-1 (or the pseudogene TRBV3-2) to TRBJ1-5, with 8 bases aligning to TRBD1. The V gene's germline CDR1 is LGHDT and CDR2 YNNKEL (reference sequence). The junction had 9 bases not matched to a gene; V was cut back by 4 bases and J by 1 base. This CDR3 is 17 amino acids long.

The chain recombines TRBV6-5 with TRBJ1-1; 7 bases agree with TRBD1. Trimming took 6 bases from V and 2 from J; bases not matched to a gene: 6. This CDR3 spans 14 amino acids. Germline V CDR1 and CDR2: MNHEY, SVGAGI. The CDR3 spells CASRIQGSNTEAFF. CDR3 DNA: TGTGCCAGCAGAATACAGGGGTCAAACACTGAAGCTTTCTTT.

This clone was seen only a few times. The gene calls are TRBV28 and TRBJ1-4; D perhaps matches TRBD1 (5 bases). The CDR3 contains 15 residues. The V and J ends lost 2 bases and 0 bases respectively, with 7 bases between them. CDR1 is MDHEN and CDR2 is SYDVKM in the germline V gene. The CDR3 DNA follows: TGTGCCAGCAGTTTAGGGGGGGCAACTAATGAAAAACTGTTTTTT. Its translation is CASSLGGATNEKLFF.

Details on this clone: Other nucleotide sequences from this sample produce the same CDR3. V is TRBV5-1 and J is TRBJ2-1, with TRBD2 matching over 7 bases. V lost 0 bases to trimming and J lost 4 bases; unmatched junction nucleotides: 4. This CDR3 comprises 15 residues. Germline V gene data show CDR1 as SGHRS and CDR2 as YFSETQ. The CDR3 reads CASSLVGGNYNEQFF. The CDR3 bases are TGCGCCAGCAGCTTGGTGGGGGGGAATTACAATGAGCAGTTCTTC.

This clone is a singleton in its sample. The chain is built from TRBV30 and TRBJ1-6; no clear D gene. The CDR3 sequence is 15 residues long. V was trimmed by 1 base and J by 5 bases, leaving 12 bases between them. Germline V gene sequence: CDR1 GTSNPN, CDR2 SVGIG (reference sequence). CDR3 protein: CAWSGGSANNSPLHF. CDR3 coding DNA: TGTGCCTGGAGTGGAGGTTCGGCGAATAATTCACCCCTCCACTTT.

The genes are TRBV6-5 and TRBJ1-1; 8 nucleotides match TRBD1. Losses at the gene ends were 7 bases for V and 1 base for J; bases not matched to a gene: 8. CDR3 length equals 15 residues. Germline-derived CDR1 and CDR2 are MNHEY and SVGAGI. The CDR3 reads CASNRQGASNTEAFF. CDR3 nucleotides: TGTGCCAGCAATAGGCAGGGGGCCTCGAACACTGAAGCTTTCTTT.

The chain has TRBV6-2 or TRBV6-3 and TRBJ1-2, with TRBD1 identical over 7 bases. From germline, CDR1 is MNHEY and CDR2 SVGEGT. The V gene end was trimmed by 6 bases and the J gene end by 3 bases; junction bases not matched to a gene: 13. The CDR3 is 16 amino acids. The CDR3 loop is CASSPGQAGRHYGYTF. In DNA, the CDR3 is TGTGCCAGCAGCCCTGGACAGGCAGGACGGCACTATGGCTACACCTTC.

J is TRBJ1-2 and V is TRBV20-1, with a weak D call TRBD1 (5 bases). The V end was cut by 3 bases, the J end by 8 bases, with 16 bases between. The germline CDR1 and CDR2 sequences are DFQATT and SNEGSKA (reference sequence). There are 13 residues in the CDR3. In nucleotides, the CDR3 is TGCAGTGCTAGTGTTTCACCTCGGGGGGGCTACACCTTC. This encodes CSASVSPRGGYTF.

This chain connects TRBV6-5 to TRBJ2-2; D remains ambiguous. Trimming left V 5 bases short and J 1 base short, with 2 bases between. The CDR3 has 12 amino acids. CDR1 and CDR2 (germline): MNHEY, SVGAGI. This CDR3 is CASSQNTGELFF. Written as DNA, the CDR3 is TGTGCCAGCAGTCAGAACACCGGGGAGCTGTTTTTT.

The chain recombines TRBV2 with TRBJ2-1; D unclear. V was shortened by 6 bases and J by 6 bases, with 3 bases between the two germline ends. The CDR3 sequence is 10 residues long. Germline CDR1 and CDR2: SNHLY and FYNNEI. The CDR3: CASSLNEQFF. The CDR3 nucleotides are TGTGCCAGCAGCCTCAATGAGCAGTTCTTC.